This T cell receptor (beta chain) was sequenced for a study of blood T cell repertoires in COVID-19 (dated by TCRdb to 2020 to 2021). Describing the broader study: The collaborator samples originated in the United States, Italy and Spain and spanned the acute and convalescent phases of COVID-19. The prospective study material was composed of cDNA or gDNA derived from T cells, B-cell-depleted T cells, or PBMCs. Subjects who had been exposed to COVID-19, were actively infected with it, or had recovered from it provided the deeply sampled blood TCRbeta repertoires that made up the dataset. The repertoires were released in a freely available public database intended as a resource for research on the immune response to SARS-CoV-2. The samples were drawn from two sources: the first 160 participants of the ongoing ImmuneRACE study, and fewer than 1,500 subjects contributed by 6 global collaborators. A de-identified subject ID, COVID-19 status, age in years and sex were almost always included in the sample metadata. HLA class I and class II types, where available, came from metadata supplied by the sample provider rather than from assay-based typing.

Participants in the prospective study were aged about 18 to 95 years, lived in 20 to 30 United States geographic areas, and enrolled through a virtual design. In the prospective study, cohorts were assigned on the basis of participant-reported clinical history obtained from a screening survey and a study questionnaire. For ImmuneRACE Cohort 3, a participant was defined as recovered based on two consecutive negative NP/OP PCR tests, clearance by a healthcare professional, or resolution of symptoms. In the prospective study, mobile phlebotomists collected whole blood, serum and a nasopharyngeal or oropharyngeal swab from each participant. Additional blood draws and questionnaires over a 2-month period could optionally be provided by prospective study participants. Before DNA extraction, blood samples from the prospective study were shipped at room temperature or frozen. Details on this clone: The antigen it binds to is not known. No clone much larger than this one lies a single base away; base qualities are absent.

TCRbeta CDR3 regions were amplified from genomic DNA using the immunoSEQ Assay, a bias-controlled multiplex PCR. Per the authors' processing: Within the assay, amplification of reference gene primers was used to estimate how many nucleated cells each sample contained. To quantify the absolute abundance of each unique TCRbeta CDR3 rearrangement, sequence reads were collapsed and filtered. Productive Simpson clonality was computed per sample as the square root of Simpson's diversity index over productive rearrangements. The immuneACCESS repertoire file appears here via TCRdb, limited to in-frame rearrangements. These files lack a portion of the clones; in checked studies, under half of the deficit traces to unresolved V genes, and the cause of the others is not known. From that table come the V and J calls and clone size; the DNA was used to work out D and trimming. The sample has 300,000 to 350,000 clones on record, 80% to 90% of them singletons. The ten largest make up more than 2% of the sample.

Trimming leaves V shorter by 8 bases and J shorter by 0 bases, with the junction holding 12 bases beyond the gene matches. The CDR3 spans 16 residues, from the cysteine through the phenylalanine. The sequence is cut down to CDR3 DNA, 48 bases in frame from base 1. The germline V gene encodes CDR1 SNHLY and CDR2 FYNNEI. Summary of the overall study and its limitations: The amount of clinical and demographic metadata varied by source and participant and was provided uncurated.

The rearrangement joined TRBV2 to TRBJ2-7, and 8 junctional nucleotides match TRBD1. Sequencing was carried out using PBMCs or T cells enriched from blood (not recorded which). This TCR came from a man aged 25 to 40 who had recovered from COVID-19. This receptor has the CDR3 CASLPITGGDSYEQYF. In nucleotide form, the sequence is TGTGCCAGCCTGCCCATAACAGGGGGTGACTCCTACGAGCAGTACTTC.